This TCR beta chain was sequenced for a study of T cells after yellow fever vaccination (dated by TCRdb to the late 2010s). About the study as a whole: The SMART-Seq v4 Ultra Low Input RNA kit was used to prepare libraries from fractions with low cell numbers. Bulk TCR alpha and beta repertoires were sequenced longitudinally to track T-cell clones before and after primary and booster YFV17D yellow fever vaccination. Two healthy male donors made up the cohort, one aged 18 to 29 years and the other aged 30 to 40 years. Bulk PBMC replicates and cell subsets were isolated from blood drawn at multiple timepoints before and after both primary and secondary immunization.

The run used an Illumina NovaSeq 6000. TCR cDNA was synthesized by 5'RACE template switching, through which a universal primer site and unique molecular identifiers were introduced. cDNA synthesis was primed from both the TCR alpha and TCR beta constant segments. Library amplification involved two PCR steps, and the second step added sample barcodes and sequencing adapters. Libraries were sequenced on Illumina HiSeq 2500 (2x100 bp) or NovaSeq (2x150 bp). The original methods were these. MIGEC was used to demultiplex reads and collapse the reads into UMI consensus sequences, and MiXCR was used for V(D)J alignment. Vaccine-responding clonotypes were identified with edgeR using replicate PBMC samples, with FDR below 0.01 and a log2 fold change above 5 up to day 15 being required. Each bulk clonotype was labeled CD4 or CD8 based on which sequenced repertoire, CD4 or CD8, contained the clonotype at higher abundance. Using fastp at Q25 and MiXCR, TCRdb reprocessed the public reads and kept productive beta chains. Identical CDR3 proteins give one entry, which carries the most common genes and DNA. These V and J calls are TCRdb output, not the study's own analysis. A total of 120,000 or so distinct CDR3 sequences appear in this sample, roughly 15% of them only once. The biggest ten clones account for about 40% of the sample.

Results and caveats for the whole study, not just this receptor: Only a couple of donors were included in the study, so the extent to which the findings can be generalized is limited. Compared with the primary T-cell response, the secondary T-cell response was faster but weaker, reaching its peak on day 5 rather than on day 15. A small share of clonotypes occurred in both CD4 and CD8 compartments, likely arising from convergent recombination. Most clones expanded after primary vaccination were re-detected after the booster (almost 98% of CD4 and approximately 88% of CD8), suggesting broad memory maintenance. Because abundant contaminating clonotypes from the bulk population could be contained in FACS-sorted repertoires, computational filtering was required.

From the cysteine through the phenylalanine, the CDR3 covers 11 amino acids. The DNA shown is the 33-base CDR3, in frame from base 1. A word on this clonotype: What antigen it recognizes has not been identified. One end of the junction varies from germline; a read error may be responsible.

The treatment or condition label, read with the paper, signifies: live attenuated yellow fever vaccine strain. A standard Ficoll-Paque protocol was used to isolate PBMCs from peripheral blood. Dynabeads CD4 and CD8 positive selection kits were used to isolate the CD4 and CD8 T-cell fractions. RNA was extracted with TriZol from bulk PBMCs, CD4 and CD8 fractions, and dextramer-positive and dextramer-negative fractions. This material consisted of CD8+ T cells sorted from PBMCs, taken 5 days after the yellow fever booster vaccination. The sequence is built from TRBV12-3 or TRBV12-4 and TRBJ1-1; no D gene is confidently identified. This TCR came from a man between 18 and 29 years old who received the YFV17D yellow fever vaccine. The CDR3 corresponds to CASSLPAEQSF. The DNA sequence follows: TGTGCCAGCAGTTTACCGGCCGAGCAGAGTTTT.